This TCR beta chain was found in a study of T cells after posttransplantation cyclophosphamide. General study results and limits: Tissue-infiltrating T cells from skin or gut overlapped little with blood T cells. Later blood repertoires were often dominated by clones from the donor CD8+ memory compartment. Recipient CMV seropositivity and CMV reactivation strongly tracked TRB clonality.

The related graft donor's blood sample was taken on the day of bone marrow donation. This clone was recorded many times. Its antigen remains unknown. Measured with immunoSEQ multiplex PCR; TCRdb has only the in-frame clones, and not every one. The sample holds about 25,000 clones, and no clone turns up only once. Germline V lookup: CDR1 WSHSY, CDR2 SAAADI. Trimming cost V 0 bases and J 7 bases; bases outside gene matches: 4. This CDR3 region has 16 residues. Sequencing was done on a sample of PBMCs. V and J are TRBV10-2 and TRBJ2-1; 12 bases align to TRBD1. This clonotype was sampled from a woman in her fifties or sixties in good health, CMV-negative, and a related stem cell transplant donor. CDR3 nucleotides: TGCGCCAGCAGTGAGTCGGGGGGACAGGGGGCTAATGAGCAGTTCTTC. Its protein is CASSESGGQGANEQFF.